The 10 T cell receptor beta chains given below trace back to one sample, sequenced in a study of brain T cells in children with intractable seizures. Measured with immunoSEQ multiplex PCR; TCRdb has only the in-frame clones, and not every one. The repertoire includes around 340,000 clones, over 90% of them detected once, and around 5% sits in the top ten. Noted time point: blood from clinic visit 5 months post-surgery; TSC patient then seizure free. Sequenced material: peripheral blood, taken roughly 5 months after surgery. All receptors derive from a boy under three years old with tuberous sclerosis and intractable seizures.

The genes are TRBV6-1 and TRBJ2-3; D remains ambiguous. CDR1 is MNHNS and CDR2 is SASEGT in the germline V gene. The CDR3 contains 16 residues. V was pared by 2 bases and J by 1 base, with 13 bases between. The CDR3 spells CASSEWRIAGTDTQYF. The CDR3 nucleotides read TGTGCCAGCAGTGAATGGAGAATAGCAGGCACAGATACGCAGTATTTT.

The J gene is TRBJ1-2, the V gene TRBV7-9; TRBD1 matches at 9 bases. J gave up 0 bases and V 1 base, and 0 bases lay outside the gene matches. This CDR3 has 15 amino acids. Germline V gene sequence: CDR1 SEHNR, CDR2 FQNEAQ (reference sequence). This chain's CDR3 is CASSLGDRANYGYTF. Written as DNA, the CDR3 is TGTGCCAGCAGCTTAGGGGACAGGGCTAACTATGGCTACACCTTC.

The chain employs TRBV5-4 and TRBJ2-7, with D possibly TRBD2 on 6 matching bases. The CDR3 is 15 amino acids. Germline lookup yields CDR1 SGHNT and CDR2 YYREEE (reference sequence). Trimming pared 4 bases from V and 6 bases from J, leaving 20 bases between. Here the CDR3 reads CASSPRLELGFEQYF. The CDR3 DNA follows: TGTGCCAGCAGCCCAAGACTAGAGCTAGGGTTCGAGCAGTACTTC.

V gene TRBV9 combines with J gene TRBJ1-6; D not resolved. V was shortened by 0 bases and J by 6 bases, with 10 bases between the two germline ends. The germline CDR1 and CDR2 sequences are SGDLS and YYNGEE. There are 15 residues in the CDR3. CDR3 sequence: CASSVEGVSNSPLHF. DNA for the CDR3: TGTGCCAGCAGCGTAGAGGGCGTTAGTAATTCACCCCTCCACTTT.

As regards this clone: Other DNA sequences in the sample encode the same CDR3. This chain uses TRBV24-1 with TRBJ2-1; D is undetermined. The CDR3 has 13 amino acids. V lost 5 bases to trimming and J lost 0 bases, with 4 bases between them. Germline loops: CDR1 KGHDR, CDR2 SFDVKD. CDR3 sequence: CATSGGSYNEQFF. The DNA for the CDR3 is TGTGCCACCAGTGGAGGCTCCTACAATGAGCAGTTCTTC.

This clone was observed a single time. J is TRBJ1-1 and V is TRBV2, with D unresolved. Germline loops: CDR1 SNHLY, CDR2 FYNNEI. V gave up 6 bases and J gave up 7 bases, with 9 bases separating them. The CDR3 totals 11 residues. This CDR3 reads CASRLPVEAFF. DNA of the CDR3: TGTGCCAGCAGGCTCCCGGTTGAAGCTTTCTTT. Full variable domain (rest looked up from reference TRBV2 and TRBJ1-1): EPEVTQTPSHQVTQMGQEVILRCVPISNHLYFYWYRQILGQKVEFLVSFYNNEISEKSEIFDDQFSVERPDGSNFTLKIRSTKLEDSAMYFCASRLPVEAFFGQGTRLTVV.

The chain joins TRBV4-1 to TRBJ2-1, with 12 bases lining up with TRBD2. CDR3 length equals 16 residues. Germline loops: CDR1 MGHRA, CDR2 YSYEKL. V gave up 2 bases and J gave up 5 bases; unmatched junction bases: 4. The CDR3, as DNA: TGCGCCAGCAGCCAACCGACTAGCGGGAGTAACAATGAGCAGTTCTTC. Translation: CASSQPTSGSNNEQFF.

The chain uses TRBV2 and TRBJ1-2; D call uncertain. Trimming took off 7 bases at V and 4 bases at J, with 10 bases between the two ends. The length of the CDR3 is 12 residues. Per the germline V gene, CDR1 is SNHLY and CDR2 is FYNNEI. The CDR3 DNA follows: TGTGCCAGCACGGCAGGCCTCTATGGCTACACCTTC. This codes for CASTAGLYGYTF.

The gene calls are TRBV7-3 and TRBJ1-1; D remains ambiguous. V was pared by 3 bases and J by 1 base, with 6 bases between. Germline V gives CDR1 SGHTA, CDR2 FQGTGA. The length of the CDR3 is 13 residues. The DNA for the CDR3 is TGTGCCAGCAGCTTCGCAGCGAACACTGAAGCTTTCTTT. Translation gives CASSFAANTEAFF.

The CDR3 loop reads CASSVRDRVTEAFF. For the CDR3, the DNA is TGTGCCAGCAGCGTCCGGGACAGGGTCACTGAAGCTTTCTTT. The rearrangement uses TRBV9 and TRBJ1-1, with 9 bases identical to TRBD1. From germline, CDR1 is SGDLS and CDR2 YYNGEE. The CDR3 runs to 14 residues. With 2 bases clipped from V and 4 bases from J, the junction kept 3 bases outside the gene matches.